Listed here is a single T cell receptor beta chain. Profiled with immunoSEQ multiplex PCR; TCRdb holds only in-frame clones, not every one. Of 120,000 or so clones in the sample, more than 75% were seen once. This sample is drawn from a study of radiation and T cells in renal cell carcinoma. V was clipped by 0 bases and J by 5 bases, with 3 bases between them. The CDR3 is 11 amino acids. Germline loops: CDR1 GTSNPN, CDR2 SVGIG (reference sequence). Noted time point: blood 2 weeks post-SBRT. Regarding treatment: 15 Gy SBRT to primary tumor, nephrectomy 4 weeks later. This TCR came from an older woman with renal cell carcinoma. The chain employs TRBV30 and TRBJ2-3; D is ambiguous. The sequencing used blood, collected from a patient whose treatment included radiotherapy and nephrectomy. The CDR3 nucleotides are TGTGCCTGGAGTGTAGGAGATACGCAGTATTTT. Its protein product is CAWSVGDTQYF.